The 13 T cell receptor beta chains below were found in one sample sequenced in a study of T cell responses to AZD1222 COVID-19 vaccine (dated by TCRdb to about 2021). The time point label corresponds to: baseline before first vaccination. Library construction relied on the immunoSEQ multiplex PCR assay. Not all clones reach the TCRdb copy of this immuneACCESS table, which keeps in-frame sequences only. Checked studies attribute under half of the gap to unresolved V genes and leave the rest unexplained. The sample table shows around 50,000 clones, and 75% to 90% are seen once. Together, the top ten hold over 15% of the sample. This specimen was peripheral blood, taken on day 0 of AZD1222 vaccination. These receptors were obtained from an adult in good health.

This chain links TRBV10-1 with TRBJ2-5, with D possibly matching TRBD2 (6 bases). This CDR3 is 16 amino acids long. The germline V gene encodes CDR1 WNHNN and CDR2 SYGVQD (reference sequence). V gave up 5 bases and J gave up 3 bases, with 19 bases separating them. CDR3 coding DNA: TGCGCCAGCAGTCCGACAAGCGGGCCTGCAGAAGAGACCCAGTACTTC. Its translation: CASSPTSGPAEETQYF.

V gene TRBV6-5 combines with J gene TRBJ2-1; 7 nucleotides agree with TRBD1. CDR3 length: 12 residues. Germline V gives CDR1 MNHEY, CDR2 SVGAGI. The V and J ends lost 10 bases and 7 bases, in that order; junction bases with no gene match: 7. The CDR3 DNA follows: TGTGCCACCTCTCCACAGGGGAATGAGCAGTTCTTC. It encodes CATSPQGNEQFF.

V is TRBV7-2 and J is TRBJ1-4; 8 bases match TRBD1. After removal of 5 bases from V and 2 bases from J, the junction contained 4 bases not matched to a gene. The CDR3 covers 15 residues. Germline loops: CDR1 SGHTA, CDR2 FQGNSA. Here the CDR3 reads CASSPRTGTNEKLFF. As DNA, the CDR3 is TGTGCCAGCAGCCCGCGGACAGGGACTAATGAAAAACTGTTTTTT.

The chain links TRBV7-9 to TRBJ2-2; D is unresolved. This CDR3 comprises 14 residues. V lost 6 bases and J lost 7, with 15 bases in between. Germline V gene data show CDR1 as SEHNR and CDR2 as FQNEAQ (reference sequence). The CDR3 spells CASSSSASVGELFF. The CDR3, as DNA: TGTGCCAGCAGTTCTTCTGCGTCGGTCGGGGAGCTGTTTTTT.

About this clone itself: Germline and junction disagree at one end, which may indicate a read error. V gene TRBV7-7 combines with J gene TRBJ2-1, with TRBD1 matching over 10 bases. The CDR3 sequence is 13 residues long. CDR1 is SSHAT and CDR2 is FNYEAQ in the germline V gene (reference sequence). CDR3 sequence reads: CASSRDRGNEQFF. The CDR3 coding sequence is TGTGCTAGCAGCCGGGACAGGGGAAATGAGCAGTTCTTC.

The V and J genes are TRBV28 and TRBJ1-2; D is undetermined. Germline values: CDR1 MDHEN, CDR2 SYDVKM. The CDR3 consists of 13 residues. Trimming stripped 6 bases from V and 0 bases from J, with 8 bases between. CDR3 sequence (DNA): TGTGCCAGCAGGGAGGCCTCTAACTATGGCTACACCTTC. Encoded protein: CASREASNYGYTF.

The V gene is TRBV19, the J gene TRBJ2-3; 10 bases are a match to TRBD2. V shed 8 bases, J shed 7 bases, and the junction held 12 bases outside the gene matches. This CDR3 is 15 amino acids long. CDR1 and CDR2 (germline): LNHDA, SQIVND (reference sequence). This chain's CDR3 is CASSGLADSTNTQYF. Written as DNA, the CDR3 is TGTGCCAGTTCCGGACTAGCGGACAGCACCAATACGCAGTATTTT.

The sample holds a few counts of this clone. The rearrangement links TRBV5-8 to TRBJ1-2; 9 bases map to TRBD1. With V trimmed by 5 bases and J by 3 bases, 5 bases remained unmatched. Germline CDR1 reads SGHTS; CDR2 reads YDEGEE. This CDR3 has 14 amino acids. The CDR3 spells CASRYRGLDYGYTF. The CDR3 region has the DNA TGTGCCAGCAGGTACAGGGGGCTCGACTATGGCTACACCTTC.

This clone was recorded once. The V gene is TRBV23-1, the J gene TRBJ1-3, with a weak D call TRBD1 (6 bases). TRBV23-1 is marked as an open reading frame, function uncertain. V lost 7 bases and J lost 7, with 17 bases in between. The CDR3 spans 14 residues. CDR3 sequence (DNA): TGCGCCAGCATCCCGGGACAAGCCTCGAACACCATATATTTT. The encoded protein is CASIPGQASNTIYF.

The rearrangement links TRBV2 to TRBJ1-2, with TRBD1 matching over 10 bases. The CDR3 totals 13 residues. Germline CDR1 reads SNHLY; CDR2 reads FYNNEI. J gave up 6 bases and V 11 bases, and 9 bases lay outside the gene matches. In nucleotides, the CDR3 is TGTGCCTACCGGGACAGGGGTGGGAATGGCTACACCTTC. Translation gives CAYRDRGGNGYTF.

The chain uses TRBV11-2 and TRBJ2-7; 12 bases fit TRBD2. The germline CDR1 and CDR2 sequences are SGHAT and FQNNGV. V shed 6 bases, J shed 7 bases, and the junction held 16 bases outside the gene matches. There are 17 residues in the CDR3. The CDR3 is CASRVTALAGGPQEQYF. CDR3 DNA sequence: TGTGCCAGCAGGGTTACCGCGCTAGCGGGAGGGCCTCAGGAGCAGTACTTC.

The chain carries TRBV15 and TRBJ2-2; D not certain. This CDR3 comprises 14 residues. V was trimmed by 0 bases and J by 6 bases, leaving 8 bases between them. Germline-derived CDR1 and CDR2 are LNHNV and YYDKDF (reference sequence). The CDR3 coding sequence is TGTGCCACCAGCAGAGATCACGACTCCGGGGAGCTGTTTTTT. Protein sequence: CATSRDHDSGELFF.

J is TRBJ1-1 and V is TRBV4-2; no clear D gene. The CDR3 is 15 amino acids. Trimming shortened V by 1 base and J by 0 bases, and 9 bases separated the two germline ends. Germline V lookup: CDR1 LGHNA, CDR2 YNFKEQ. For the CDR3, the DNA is TGTGCCAGCAGCCAAGTGGGAGGCATGAACACTGAAGCTTTCTTT. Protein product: CASSQVGGMNTEAFF.